Listed below are T cell receptor beta chains from one sample, sequenced in a study of T cell repertoires in cytomegalovirus infection. For these receptors, no antigen is known. TCRdb re-analysed the reads in MiXCR, keeping a single row per CDR3 protein. The sample has 100,000 to 150,000 distinct CDR3 sequences, more than 30% seen once. The sequences come from CD8+ T cells from cultured PBMCs, collected from culture after CMV antigen stimulation. The receptors were gathered from a human donor in good health (CMV status not recorded). Some clones in this sample may be carry-over from other donors' samples. Each CDR3 is given with its conserved first and last residue. The D gene is left open where the match is weak. Not every row has a clone size; where given, it reads once, few, many or a size class.

>TRBV7-2|TRBJ1-1|-|TRBD1
TGTGCCAGCAGCGGAGGAGGTAGAGGGGGCTCAGCTTTCTTT
CASSGGGRGGSAFF
>TRBV7-2|TRBJ1-6|-|TRBD1
TGTGCCAGCAGCCCGTCCGGGACAGATAATTCACCCCTCCACTTT
CASSPSGTDNSPLHF
>TRBV6-2/TRBV6-3|TRBJ2-7|-|-
TGTGCCAGCAGTTACGGAACAGATTTCTCCTACGAGCAGTACTTC
CASSYGTDFSYEQYF
>TRBV7-9|TRBJ2-5|many|-
TGTGCCAGTACCCCAGGGGGGGGACACCAAGAGACCCAGTACTTC
CASTPGGGHQETQYF
>TRBV28|TRBJ1-5|-|TRBD1
TGTGCCAGCACCGGGACAGTAGCTCAGCCCCAGCATTTT
CASTGTVAQPQHF
>TRBV7-6|TRBJ2-1|many|-
TGTGCCAGCAGCCTGGGGGTGTCAGGAGATTACAATGAGCAGTTCTTC
CASSLGVSGDYNEQFF
>TRBV7-2|TRBJ1-6|-|-
TGTGCCAGCAGTTGGGACTCTTTTGAGAATTCACCCCTCCACTTT
CASSWDSFENSPLHF
>TRBV20-1|TRBJ2-3|-|-
TGCAGTGCTAGAGATTGGACAGAGGCGGGGGATACGCAGTATTTT
CSARDWTEAGDTQYF
>TRBV19|TRBJ2-7|-|-
TGTGCCAGTAGTATTGGGACGGATTTCTACGAGCAGTACTTC
CASSIGTDFYEQYF
>TRBV4-1|TRBJ2-2|once|-
TGCGCCAGCAGCCAGGGGCTTGGACGAGCCGGGGAGCTGTTTTTT
CASSQGLGRAGELFF
>TRBV2|TRBJ2-5|-|TRBD2
TGTGCCAGCAGGGGGACTAGCGGGGCTGAGACCCAGTACTTC
CASRGTSGAETQYF
>TRBV20-1|TRBJ2-1|many|-
TGCAGTGCTAGAGAGGGACAGTGGGGAGGCAATGAGCAGTTCTTC
CSAREGQWGGNEQFF
>TRBV5-4|TRBJ1-2|many|-
TGTGCCAGCAGCTCCCCCCAGGCCATCTATGGCTACACCTTC
CASSSPQAIYGYTF
>TRBV6-1|TRBJ2-3|-|TRBD1
TGTGCCAGCGGAACAGGGGTGTTTTTTCCGTATTTT
CASGTGVFFPYF
>TRBV20-1|TRBJ1-6|-|-
TGCAGTGCAACACAACTCGGCGAGTACCTCAATAATTCACCCCTCCACTTT
CSATQLGEYLNNSPLHF
>TRBV10-3|TRBJ1-2|few|-
TGTGCCATCAGTGAGGATATAGGAATGGCCGAGAATGGCTACACCTTC
CAISEDIGMAENGYTF
>TRBV19|TRBJ2-1|few|-
TGTGCCAGTAGCCCCTGGGGGCTGACCTACAATGAGCAGTTCTTC
CASSPWGLTYNEQFF